This TCR beta chain was recovered during a study of early T cells in non-severe SARS-CoV-2 infection. Individual cDNA molecules were tagged with unique molecular identifiers, the study reported. TCRdb re-analysed the 5' RACE reads in MiXCR, keeping a single row per CDR3 protein. The table has some 30,000 distinct CDR3 sequences, 4% to 5% seen once; the top ten hold 7.5% to 10%. The TCR comes from an adult who was a healthcare worker with PCR-confirmed SARS-CoV-2 infection or an uninfected control (not recorded which). The sequenced material came from whole blood.

CDR3 amino acids: CASSIKGYNEQFF. Here the CDR3 DNA reads TGTGCCAGTAGTATTAAGGGCTACAATGAGCAGTTCTTC. V and J are TRBV19 and TRBJ2-1, with D unclear. Trimming left V 3 bases short and J 3 bases short, with 6 bases between. The CDR3 runs 13 residues. Germline CDR1 is LNHDA and CDR2 is SQIVND (reference sequence).